This T cell receptor (beta chain) originates from a study of cytomegalovirus exposure and HLA in healthy donors. CDR3 length: 16 amino acids. Germline V gives CDR1 MNHEY, CDR2 SVGAGI. The J segment lost 5 bases and the V segment lost 4 bases, leaving 8 bases of the junction unmatched. Study-wide points: Rarity marked most TCR sequences, yet some public TCRs occurred in many donors. Among the sequence variants, a highly shared cluster was likely an artifact of sequencing. Specificity of a few CMV-associated chains for CMV antigens was verified in vitro.

The PCR contained 60 Vbeta and 13 Jbeta primers. Here immunoSEQ multiplex PCR was the method, and the copy in TCRdb shows in-frame clones only, minus some. The data show 140,000 to 150,000 clones, 75% to 80% seen once. Comment on this clone: What it binds is not known.

The chain couples TRBV6-5 to TRBJ1-2, with 12 positions matching TRBD1. Sequenced sample: PBMCs. The receptor comes from a male donor in good health and CMV-seronegative. CDR3 amino acids: CASSSQTGQGAYGYTF. The CDR3 bases are TGTGCCAGCAGTTCTCAGACGGGACAGGGGGCATATGGCTACACCTTC.